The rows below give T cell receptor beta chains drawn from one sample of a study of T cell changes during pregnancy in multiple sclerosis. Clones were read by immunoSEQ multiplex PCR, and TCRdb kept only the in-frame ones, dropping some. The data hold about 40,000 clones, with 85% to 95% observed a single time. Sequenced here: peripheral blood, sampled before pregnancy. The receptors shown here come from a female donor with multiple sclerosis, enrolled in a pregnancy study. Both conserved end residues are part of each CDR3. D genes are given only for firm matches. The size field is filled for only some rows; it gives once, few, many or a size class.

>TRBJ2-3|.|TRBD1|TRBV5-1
CASSLGDRGLGSTDTQYF
TGCGCCAGCAGCTTGGGCGACAGGGGGCTGGGAAGCACAGATACGCAGTATTTT
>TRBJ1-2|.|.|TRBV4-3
CASSQDKGPVYGYTF
TGCGCCAGCAGCCAAGATAAGGGGCCCGTCTATGGCTACACCTTC
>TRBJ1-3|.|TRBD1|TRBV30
CASDRGSGNTIYF
TGTGCCTCCGACAGGGGCTCTGGAAACACCATATATTTT
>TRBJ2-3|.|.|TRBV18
CASSLIQGETDTQYF
TGTGCCAGCTCACTAATACAGGGTGAGACAGATACGCAGTATTTT
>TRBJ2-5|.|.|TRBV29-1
CSGLGRGLQETQYF
TGCAGCGGCTTGGGGCGGGGACTCCAAGAGACCCAGTACTTC
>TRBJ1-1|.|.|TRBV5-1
CASSLARSNTEAFF
TGCGCCAGCAGCTTGGCCAGGTCGAACACTGAAGCTTTCTTT
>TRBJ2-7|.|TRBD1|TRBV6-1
CASRARQGFPREQYF
TGTGCCAGCAGGGCGAGACAGGGGTTCCCCAGGGAGCAGTACTTC
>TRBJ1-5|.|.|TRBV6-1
CASSAWSQRNQPQHF
TGTGCCAGCAGTGCCTGGAGTCAGCGCAATCAGCCCCAGCATTTT
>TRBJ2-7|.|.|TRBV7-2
CASSLVGYEQYF
TGTGCCAGCAGCTTAGTCGGTTACGAGCAGTACTTC
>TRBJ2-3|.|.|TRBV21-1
CASSKALVPGLAEPDTQYF
TGTGCCAGCAGCAAAGCGCTTGTTCCGGGACTAGCGGAACCAGATACGCAGTATTTT
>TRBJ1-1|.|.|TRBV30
CACPLFTGSGKAFF
TGTGCCTGTCCCCTTTTTACGGGGAGCGGTAAAGCTTTCTTT
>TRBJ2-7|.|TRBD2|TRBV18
CASSPGLAIYEQYF
TGTGCCAGCTCACCAGGACTAGCGATCTACGAGCAGTACTTC
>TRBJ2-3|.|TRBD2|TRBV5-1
CASSFASGTNTDTQYF
TGCGCCAGCAGCTTTGCTAGCGGGACAAACACAGATACGCAGTATTTT
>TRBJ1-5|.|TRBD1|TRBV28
CASRMALTGSNQPQHF
TGTGCCAGCAGAATGGCCCTGACAGGGAGCAATCAGCCCCAGCATTTT
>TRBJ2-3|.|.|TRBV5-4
CASSPQQGGRDTQYF
TGTGCCAGCAGCCCCCAGCAGGGGGGACGGGATACGCAGTATTTT
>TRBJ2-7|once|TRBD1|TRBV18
CASSPRDREGDEQYF
TGTGCCAGCTCCCCCAGGGACAGGGAAGGCGACGAGCAGTACTTC
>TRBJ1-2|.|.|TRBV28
CASSLGNIGGGGYTF
TGTGCCAGCAGCCTGGGAAATATCGGGGGAGGTGGCTACACCTTC
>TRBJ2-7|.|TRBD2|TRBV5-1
CASSTPGLAGGDEQYF
TGCGCCAGCAGCACCCCGGGACTAGCGGGAGGTGACGAGCAGTACTTC
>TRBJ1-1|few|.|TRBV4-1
CASSQESDFRGGEAFF
TGCGCCAGCAGCCAAGAATCCGACTTTCGAGGGGGAGAAGCTTTCTTT
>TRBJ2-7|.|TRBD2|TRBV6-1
CASSEVLAGGYEQYF
TGTGCCAGCAGTGAAGTTCTAGCGGGAGGGTACGAGCAGTACTTC
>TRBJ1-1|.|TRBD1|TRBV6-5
CASSYYRGTEAFF
TGTGCCAGCAGTTACTACAGGGGAACTGAAGCTTTCTTT
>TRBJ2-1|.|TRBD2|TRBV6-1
CASSEGREIPGEQFF
TGTGCCAGCAGTGAGGGGAGGGAAATCCCGGGTGAGCAGTTCTTC
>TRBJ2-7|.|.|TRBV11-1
CASSLRFSYEQYF
TGTGCCAGCAGCTTACGTTTTTCCTACGAGCAGTACTTC
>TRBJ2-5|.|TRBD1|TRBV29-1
CSVKLRTGGEETQYF
TGCAGCGTCAAGCTACGGACAGGGGGCGAGGAGACCCAGTACTTC
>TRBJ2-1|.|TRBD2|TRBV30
CAWSEDSGIYNEQFF
TGTGCCTGGAGTGAAGATAGCGGGATTTACAATGAGCAGTTCTTC
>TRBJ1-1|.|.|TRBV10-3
CAISESAANTEAFF
TGTGCCATCAGTGAGTCGGCCGCGAACACTGAAGCTTTCTTT
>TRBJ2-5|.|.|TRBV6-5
CASRASGQETQYF
TGTGCCAGCCGGGCAAGCGGCCAAGAGACCCAGTACTTC
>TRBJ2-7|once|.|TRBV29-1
CSVEQAYEQYF
TGCAGCGTTGAACAGGCCTACGAGCAGTACTTC
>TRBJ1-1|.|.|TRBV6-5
CASSYRLLSEAFF
TGTGCCAGCAGTTACCGACTGCTATCTGAAGCTTTCTTT
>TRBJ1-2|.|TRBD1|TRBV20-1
CSAIQGADYTF
TGCAGTGCTATACAGGGGGCGGACTACACCTTC
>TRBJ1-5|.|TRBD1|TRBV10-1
CASSVTRDRQPQHF
TGCGCCAGCAGTGTTACCAGGGACAGGCAGCCCCAGCATTTT
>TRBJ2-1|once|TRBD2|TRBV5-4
CASSVRTSGRFDNEQFF
TGTGCCAGCAGCGTCAGGACTAGCGGGAGGTTCGACAATGAGCAGTTCTTC
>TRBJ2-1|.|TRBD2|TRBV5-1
CASSLYLAGVNEQFF
TGCGCCAGCAGCTTGTATCTAGCGGGCGTCAATGAGCAGTTCTTC
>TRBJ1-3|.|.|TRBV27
CASMGTPGNTIYF
TGTGCCAGCATGGGGACACCTGGAAACACCATATATTTT
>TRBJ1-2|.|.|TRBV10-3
CAISPGGRSQYGYTF
TGTGCCATCAGCCCAGGAGGTCGATCCCAATATGGCTACACCTTC
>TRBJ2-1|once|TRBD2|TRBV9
CASSVVTSGPNNEQFF
TGTGCCAGCAGCGTAGTCACTAGCGGGCCCAACAATGAGCAGTTCTTC
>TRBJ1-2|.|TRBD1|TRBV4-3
CASSHRYGQGDYGYTF
TGCGCCAGCAGCCACCGATACGGACAGGGGGACTATGGCTACACCTTC
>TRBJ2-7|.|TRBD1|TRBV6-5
CASSYTRDRDYYEQYF
TGTGCCAGCAGTTATACCCGGGACAGGGATTACTACGAGCAGTACTTC
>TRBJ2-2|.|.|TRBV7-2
CASSLQAPGELFF
TGTGCCAGCAGCTTACAGGCTCCCGGGGAGCTGTTTTTT
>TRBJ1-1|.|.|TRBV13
CASSLRARGGGTEAFF
TGTGCCAGCAGCTTGCGGGCCAGGGGAGGGGGCACTGAAGCTTTCTTT
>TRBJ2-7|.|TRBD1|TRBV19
CASSIVGGQLYEQYF
TGTGCCAGTAGTATAGTAGGGGGCCAGCTATACGAGCAGTACTTC
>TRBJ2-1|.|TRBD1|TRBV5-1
CASSLATGSSYNEQFF
TGCGCCAGCAGCTTGGCGACAGGGAGCTCCTACAATGAGCAGTTCTTC
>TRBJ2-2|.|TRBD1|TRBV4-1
CASSPGDRGLHGELFF
TGCGCCAGCTCCCCGGGGGACAGGGGGCTGCACGGGGAGCTGTTTTTT